This TCR beta chain is from a study of T cell responses to AZD1222 COVID-19 vaccine (dated by TCRdb to 2020 to 2022). The study in broad terms: AZD1222 recipients given second doses at about 4 weeks or at about 12 weeks were pooled, since spike-specific TCR depth and breadth were not found to differ between the two schedules. TCR sequencing was performed for 230 to 250 trial participants, of whom about 210 were given two doses of AZD1222 and around 25 were given two doses of MenACWY control vaccine. Enrollment into the trials was organized by age into subgroups of 18-55, 56-69 and 70-plus years, and those subgroups contained approximately 160, 26 and 62 TCR-sequenced participants, respectively.

As to this clone: Its specific antigen is unknown. The record has no base qualities; no much larger clone is one base away.

The CDR3 regions of human TCRbeta chains were subjected to immunosequencing. The source study handled its data this way. TCRs in the repertoires were matched against a reference library of SARS-CoV-2-specific TCRs that had been generated with the MIRA antigen-specificity platform. Breadth was defined as the fraction of unique TCRs that were SARS-CoV-2-associated. Depth was defined as the fraction of total T cells that were SARS-CoV-2-associated. Using the MIRA data, each spike-specific TCR was assigned both to the spike region to which the TCR was reactive and to a CD4 or CD8 class. Log10-transformed breadth and depth values were compared by one-way ANOVA with Sidak's multiple comparisons tests. Imported from immuneACCESS, the table was reduced by TCRdb to in-frame sequences with V and J called. These copies leave out some clones; in studies compared against another copy, an unresolved V gene accounts for under half, and the cause of the remainder is not known. The D gene and trimming were derived from the DNA, and the V and J assignments and clone size from that table. A total of fewer than 180,000 clones appear in this sample, about 95% of them only once. Over 0.95% of the sample is in the top ten clones.

General findings and caveats noted by the study authors: Reportedly, almost half of the unique spike-specific TCRs recognized epitopes lying outside the regions that are mutated in the B.1.351 and B.1.1.7 variants. No day 14 peak-response samples were available, so repertoires were characterized only after the peak T cell response. Participants were mostly white British and included more females than males, and it was suggested by the authors that clonal diversity may have been underestimated. Conclusions about previously exposed vaccinees are limited, since just six or seven AZD1222 recipients were seropositive for SARS-CoV-2 at baseline. Spike-specific TCR breadth and depth rose significantly after two AZD1222 doses compared with day 0 and with MenACWY recipients. Vaccine-associated CD4 TCRs spanned the whole spike protein, with dominant responses in regions 160-218 and 743-854. In the small 56-69-year group, the increase in depth fell short of significance, most likely because of low power.

This specimen's time point label, per the study, means: baseline before first vaccination. Samples from vaccinated people were obtained from the UK trials COV001 and COV002, which included a single-blind randomized controlled phase 2/3 trial of AZD1222 (ChAdOx1 nCoV-19) in healthy adults. For TCRbeta chain sequencing, PBMC samples from trial participants were taken at day 0 and at day 28 after the second dose. V and J lose 4 bases and 3 bases, and a span of 28 bases separates them. In the germline V gene, CDR1 corresponds to LGHNA and CDR2 to YNFKEQ. The CDR3, from cysteine to phenylalanine, totals 20 residues. CDR3 DNA is the only sequence kept; it has 60 bases, read in frame from the first base.

The receptor's source is an adult in good health. The sequencing used peripheral blood, collected on day 0 of AZD1222 vaccination. This chain joins TRBV4-2 to TRBJ1-5, with the D gene call left open. The DNA sequence is given as TGTGCCAGCAGCCCAAACACCCTCCAATCCGGGCCCCGAGACAATCAGCCCCAGCATTTT. Its translation is CASSPNTLQSGPRDNQPQHF.